The rows below give T cell receptor beta chains drawn from one sample of a study of Ad26.COV2.S vaccination and SARS-CoV-2 variants. Assay used: immunoSEQ multiplex PCR; TCRdb lists only in-frame clones, some missing. This sample yields approximately 300,000 clones, of which about 86% are seen a single time; 1.9% belongs to the top ten. Here the sequenced sample was peripheral blood, taken in a trial of Ad26.COV2.S vaccine versus placebo. The receptors originated from a person aged 18-60 years who received the Ad26.COV2.S COVID-19 vaccine or a placebo. The CDR3 runs from the conserved cysteine through the conserved F or W. Fields, in order: V gene, J gene, clone size, D gene, CDR3 DNA, CDR3 protein. The D gene is left open where the match is weak. Clone size is shown for a subset of rows, as once, few, many or a class of expanded clone.

>TRBV3-1/TRBV3-2|TRBJ1-5|NA|NA
TGTGCCAGCAGCCATGAGAGGGTGGGTCAGCCCCAGCATTTT
CASSHERVGQPQHF
>TRBV7-2|TRBJ2-1|NA|NA
TGTGCCAGCAGCTTTCAAGGTTCCTACAATGAGCAGTTCTTC
CASSFQGSYNEQFF
>TRBV30|TRBJ1-1|few|NA
TGTGCCTGCCATAAGGGAGGGGTAAGGAATGAAGCTTTCTTT
CACHKGGVRNEAFF
>TRBV7-2|TRBJ2-3|NA|NA
TGTGCCAGCAGCTTAGGGGCCTTGAGCACAGATACGCAGTATTTT
CASSLGALSTDTQYF
>TRBV4-3|TRBJ2-3|once|NA
TGCGCCAGCAGCCAAGATCCCATCCAGAGCACAGATACGCAGTATTTT
CASSQDPIQSTDTQYF
>TRBV18|TRBJ1-1|NA|NA
TGTGCCAGCTCACCGCGATCAGGGGAGTTCCCTGAAGCTTTCTTT
CASSPRSGEFPEAFF
>TRBV10-1|TRBJ1-1|NA|NA
TGCGCCAGCTCCGCAGCCAGAAACACTGAAGCTTTCTTT
CASSAARNTEAFF
>TRBV5-1|TRBJ2-2|NA|NA
TGCGCCAGCAGCCTGATGAACAGGGCCTCGGCCACCGGGGAGCTGTTTTTT
CASSLMNRASATGELFF
>TRBV5-1|TRBJ1-4|NA|TRBD1
TGCGCCAGCAGCGCGGGACAGGGGTATGAAAAACTGTTTTTT
CASSAGQGYEKLFF
>TRBV29-1|TRBJ2-3|NA|NA
TGCAGCGTTGTATATGGGTCTTTGGATACGCAGTATTTT
CSVVYGSLDTQYF
>TRBV9|TRBJ1-4|NA|NA
TGTGCCAGCAGCTCCGCGGGGGCAACTAATGAAAAACTGTTTTTT
CASSSAGATNEKLFF
>TRBV6-5|TRBJ1-1|NA|TRBD1
TGTGCCAGCAGTTCGCGGACAGGGTCTATTGAAGCTTTCTTT
CASSSRTGSIEAFF
>TRBV7-7|TRBJ2-5|NA|NA
TGTGCCAGCAGCCCCGGACCCGCGAGGGAGCGAGAGACCCAGTACTTC
CASSPGPARERETQYF
>TRBV5-1|TRBJ2-3|NA|TRBD2
TGCGCCAGCAGCAGTGAGGAAACAAGCGGGGGGACCTCTACTAGCACAGATACGCAGTATTTT
CASSSEETSGGTSTSTDTQYF
>TRBV6-5|TRBJ2-4|NA|TRBD1
TGTGCCAGCAGTTCGAAGACAGGGGTAAACATTCAGTACTTC
CASSSKTGVNIQYF
>TRBV18|TRBJ2-3|NA|NA
TGTGCCAGCTCACCACTAGCGGCAGATACGCAGTATTTT
CASSPLAADTQYF
>TRBV6-2/TRBV6-3|TRBJ2-1|NA|NA
TGTGCCAGCAGCTCCCCTCGGCCTTCGGTCGGCAATGAGCAGTTCTTC
CASSSPRPSVGNEQFF
>TRBV2|TRBJ1-6|NA|TRBD1
TGTGCCAGCAGTGACTCGGGACAGGGGAATTCACCCCTCCACTTT
CASSDSGQGNSPLHF
>TRBV19|TRBJ1-1|NA|NA
TGTGCCAGTAGTACCCGGTCTGGCTTGAACACTGAAGCTTTCTTT
CASSTRSGLNTEAFF
>TRBV7-2|TRBJ2-5|NA|NA
TGTGCCAGCAGCTTAAGCTCGGGCCAAGAGACCCAGTACTTC
CASSLSSGQETQYF
>TRBV30|TRBJ2-2|NA|TRBD1
TGTGCCTGGACTACAGGGGTCGAGACCGGGGAGCTGTTTTTT
CAWTTGVETGELFF
>TRBV5-1|TRBJ1-4|NA|NA
TGCGCCAGCAGCTCCTACCGATTTTTGGAGGAAAAACTGTTTTTT
CASSSYRFLEEKLFF
>TRBV7-8|TRBJ2-1|few|TRBD1
TGTGCCAGCAGCTCCCGTACAGTGGGACAGGGTAGGGAGATCCAGTTCTTC
CASSSRTVGQGREIQFF
>TRBV4-3|TRBJ2-7|once|NA
TGCGCCAGCAGCCATCGGGTTAGCGGAACCTACGAGCAGTACTTC
CASSHRVSGTYEQYF
>TRBV7-2|TRBJ1-1|NA|TRBD1
TGTGCCAGCAGCTTAGTTGGGGGACAGGGGGAGTGGTTCTTT
CASSLVGGQGEWFF
>TRBV6-5|TRBJ2-5|NA|TRBD2
TGTGCCAGCAGTTACTCCGCGGGGGGGGGAGAGACCCAGTACTTC
CASSYSAGGGETQYF
>TRBV7-8|TRBJ1-1|NA|TRBD1
TGTGCCAGCAGCTTATCCGACAGGGGGAAAACTTTCTTT
CASSLSDRGKTFF
>TRBV29-1|TRBJ2-5|NA|NA
TGCAGCGTTGAAATCGGCAGGGAGACCCAGTACTTC
CSVEIGRETQYF
>TRBV7-6|TRBJ1-2|NA|TRBD1
TGTGCCAGCAGACCTTCCCAGGGGGTCGGCTACACCTTC
CASRPSQGVGYTF
>TRBV30|TRBJ1-5|NA|NA
TGTGCTTGGGCTTTGGGGATGGGTCAGCCCCAGCATTTT
CAWALGMGQPQHF
>TRBV5-1|TRBJ2-1|NA|NA
TGCGCCAGCAGCTTGGGAGCCTACAATGAGCAGTTCTTC
CASSLGAYNEQFF
>TRBV5-4|TRBJ1-3|NA|NA
TGTGCCAGCAGCTTGGTGGGGTCCTCTGGAAACACCATATATTTT
CASSLVGSSGNTIYF
>TRBV7-2|TRBJ1-6|NA|NA
TGTGCCAGCAGCTTAGCGTCGGCAGGGGCGTTGTACTCACCCCTCCACTTT
CASSLASAGALYSPLHF
>TRBV5-4|TRBJ2-5|NA|TRBD2
TGTGCCAGCAGCTTGGGCGGGGGGTCAAACCAAGAGACCCAGTACTTC
CASSLGGGSNQETQYF
>TRBV5-1|TRBJ2-5|NA|TRBD2
TGCGCCAGCAGTAGCGGGGGGTCGAAAGAGACCCAGTACTTC
CASSSGGSKETQYF
>TRBV7-2|TRBJ1-6|NA|TRBD1
TGTGCCAGCAGTTCCCGGGACAGGGGGCATTCACCCCTCCACTTT
CASSSRDRGHSPLHF
>TRBV19|TRBJ1-2|NA|NA
TGTGCCACGCGTTTTGGGGGGCTCTATGGCTACACCTTC
CATRFGGLYGYTF
>TRBV30|TRBJ1-6|NA|NA
TGTGCTTCAGGGGATTATAATTCACCCCTCCACTTT
CASGDYNSPLHF
>TRBV6-5|TRBJ1-1|NA|NA
TGTGCCAGCAGAGCCTCGAACACTGAAGCTTTCTTT
CASRASNTEAFF
>TRBV10-3|TRBJ1-3|NA|NA
TGTGCCGTAAGGGTTAGCTCTGGAAACACCATATATTTT
CAVRVSSGNTIYF
>TRBV7-9|TRBJ1-4|NA|NA
TGTGCCAGCAGTCGCCGGGACACCGCTAATGAAAAACTGTTTTTT
CASSRRDTANEKLFF
>TRBV11-2|TRBJ1-1|NA|TRBD1
TGTGCCAGCAGAAAGGGACAGGGAGGCACTGAAGCTTTCTTT
CASRKGQGGTEAFF